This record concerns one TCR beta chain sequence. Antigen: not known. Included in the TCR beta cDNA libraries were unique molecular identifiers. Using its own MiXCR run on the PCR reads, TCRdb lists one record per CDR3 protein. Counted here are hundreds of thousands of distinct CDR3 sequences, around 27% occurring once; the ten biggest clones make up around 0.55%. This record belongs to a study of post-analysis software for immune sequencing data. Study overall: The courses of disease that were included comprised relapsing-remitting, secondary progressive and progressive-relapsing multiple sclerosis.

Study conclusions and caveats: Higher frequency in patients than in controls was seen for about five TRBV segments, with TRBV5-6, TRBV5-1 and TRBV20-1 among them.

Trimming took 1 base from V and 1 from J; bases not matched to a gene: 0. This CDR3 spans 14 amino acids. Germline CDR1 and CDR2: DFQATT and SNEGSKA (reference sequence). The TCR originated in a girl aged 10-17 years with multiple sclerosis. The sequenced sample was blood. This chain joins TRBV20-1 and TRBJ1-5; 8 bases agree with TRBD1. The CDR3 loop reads CSARGTGSNQPQHF. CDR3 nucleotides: TGCAGTGCTAGAGGGACAGGGAGCAATCAGCCCCAGCATTTT.